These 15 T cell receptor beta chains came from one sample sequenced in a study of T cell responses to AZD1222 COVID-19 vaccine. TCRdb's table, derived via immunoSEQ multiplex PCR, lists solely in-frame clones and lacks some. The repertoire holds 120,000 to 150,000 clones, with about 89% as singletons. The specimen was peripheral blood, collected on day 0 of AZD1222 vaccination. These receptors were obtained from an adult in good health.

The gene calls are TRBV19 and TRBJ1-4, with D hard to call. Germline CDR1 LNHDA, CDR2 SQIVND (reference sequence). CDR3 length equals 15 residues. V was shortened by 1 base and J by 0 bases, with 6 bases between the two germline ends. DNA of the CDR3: TGTGCCAGTAGTATAGGACCGACAACTAATGAAAAACTGTTTTTT. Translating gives CASSIGPTTNEKLFF.

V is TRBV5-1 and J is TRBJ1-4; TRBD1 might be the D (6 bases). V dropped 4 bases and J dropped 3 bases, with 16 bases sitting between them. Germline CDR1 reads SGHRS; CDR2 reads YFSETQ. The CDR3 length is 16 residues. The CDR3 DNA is TGCGCCAGCAGCCGAGAGGTACAGGGCGCTAATGAAAAACTGTTTTTT. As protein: CASSREVQGANEKLFF.

CDR3 bases: TGTGCCACCACCGAGATCGGAGGGCCCGATACGCAGTATTTT. Translated: CATTEIGGPDTQYF. The chain links TRBV15 to TRBJ2-3; possibly TRBD2 for D (6 bases). The CDR3 contains 14 residues. CDR1 LNHNV and CDR2 YYDKDF come from the germline V gene (reference sequence). V was pared by 7 bases and J by 6 bases, with 17 bases between.

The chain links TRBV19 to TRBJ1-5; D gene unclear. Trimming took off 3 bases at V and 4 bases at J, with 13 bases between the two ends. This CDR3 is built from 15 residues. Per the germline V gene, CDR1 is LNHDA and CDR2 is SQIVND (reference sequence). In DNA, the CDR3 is TGTGCCAGTAGTATCAGTTCACAGATTAATCAGCCCCAGCATTTT. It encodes CASSISSQINQPQHF.

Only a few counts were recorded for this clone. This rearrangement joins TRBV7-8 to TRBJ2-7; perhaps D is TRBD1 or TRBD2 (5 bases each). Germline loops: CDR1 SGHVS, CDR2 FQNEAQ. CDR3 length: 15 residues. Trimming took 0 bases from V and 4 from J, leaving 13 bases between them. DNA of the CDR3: TGTGCCAGCAGCTTAGCCCGGGACCGTTTATACGAGCAGTACTTC. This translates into CASSLARDRLYEQYF.

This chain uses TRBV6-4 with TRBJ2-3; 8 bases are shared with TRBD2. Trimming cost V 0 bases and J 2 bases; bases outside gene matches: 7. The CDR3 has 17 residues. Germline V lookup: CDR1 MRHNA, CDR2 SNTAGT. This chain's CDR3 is CASSDSSGGGTTDTQYF. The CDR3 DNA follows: TGTGCCAGCAGTGACTCGAGTGGCGGGGGGACCACAGATACGCAGTATTTT.

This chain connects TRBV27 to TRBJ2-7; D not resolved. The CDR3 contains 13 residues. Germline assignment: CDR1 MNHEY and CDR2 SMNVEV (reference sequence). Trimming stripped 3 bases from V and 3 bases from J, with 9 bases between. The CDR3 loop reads CASSFRTDYEQYF. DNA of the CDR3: TGTGCCAGCAGTTTTCGGACCGACTACGAGCAGTACTTC.

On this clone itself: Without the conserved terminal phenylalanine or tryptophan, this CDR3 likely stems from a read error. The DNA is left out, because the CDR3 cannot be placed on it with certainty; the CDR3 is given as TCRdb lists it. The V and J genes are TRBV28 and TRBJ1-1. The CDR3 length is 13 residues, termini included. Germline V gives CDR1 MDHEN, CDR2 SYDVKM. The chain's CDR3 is CASSPYPIRDPIV.

The CDR3 coding sequence is TGTGCCAGCAGCCAAGACCCCGGCCCCTACGAGCAGTACTTC. Protein: CASSQDPGPYEQYF. V is TRBV14 and J is TRBJ2-7; the D is unclear. Trimming removed 0 bases at V and 2 bases at J, with 8 bases between. CDR3 length: 14 residues. CDR1 is SGHDN, CDR2 FVKESK, per germline.

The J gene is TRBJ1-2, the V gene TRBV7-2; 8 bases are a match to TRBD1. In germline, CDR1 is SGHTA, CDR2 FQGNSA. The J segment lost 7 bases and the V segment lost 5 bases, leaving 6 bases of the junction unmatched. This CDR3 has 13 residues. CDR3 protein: CASSPDRVSGYTF. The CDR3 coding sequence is TGTGCCAGCAGCCCGGACAGGGTCAGTGGCTACACCTTC.

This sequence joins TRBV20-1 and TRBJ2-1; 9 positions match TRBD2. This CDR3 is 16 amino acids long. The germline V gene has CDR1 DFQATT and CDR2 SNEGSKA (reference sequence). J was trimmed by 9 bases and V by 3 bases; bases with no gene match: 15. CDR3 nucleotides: TGCAGTGCTAGTTACGGACTAGCGACTACCCCCCTTGAGCAGTTCTTC. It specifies CSASYGLATTPLEQFF.

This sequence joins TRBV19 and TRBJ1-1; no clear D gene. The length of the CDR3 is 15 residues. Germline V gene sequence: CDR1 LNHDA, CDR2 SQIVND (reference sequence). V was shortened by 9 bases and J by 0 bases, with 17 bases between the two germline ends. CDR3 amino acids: CASPKLATLNTEAFF. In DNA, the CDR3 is TGTGCCAGCCCAAAATTGGCTACTTTGAACACTGAAGCTTTCTTT.

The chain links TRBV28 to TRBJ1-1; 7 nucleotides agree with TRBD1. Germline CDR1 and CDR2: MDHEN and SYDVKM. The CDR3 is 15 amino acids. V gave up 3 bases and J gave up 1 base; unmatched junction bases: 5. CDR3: CASSFGGTANTEAFF. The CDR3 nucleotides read TGTGCCAGCAGTTTTGGGGGGACAGCGAACACTGAAGCTTTCTTT.

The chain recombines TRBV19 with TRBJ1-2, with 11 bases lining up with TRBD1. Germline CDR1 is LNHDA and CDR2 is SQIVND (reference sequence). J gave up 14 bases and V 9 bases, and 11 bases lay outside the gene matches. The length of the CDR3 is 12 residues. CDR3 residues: CASSARDRGSTF. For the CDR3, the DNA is TGTGCCAGCTCCGCTAGGGACAGGGGGTCGACCTTC.

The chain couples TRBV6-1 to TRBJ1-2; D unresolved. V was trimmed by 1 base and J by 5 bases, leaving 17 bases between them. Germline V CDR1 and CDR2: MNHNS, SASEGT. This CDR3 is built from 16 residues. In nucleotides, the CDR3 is TGTGCCAGCAGTGAAGGAGCGAGGGCCTGGGGATATGGCTACACCTTC. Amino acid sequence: CASSEGARAWGYGYTF.